One and the same sample provided the 7 T cell receptor beta chains below, sequenced in a study of long-term antiretroviral therapy in people with HIV. Investigators performed immunoSEQ version v3.0 at survey level. The protocol was immunoSEQ multiplex PCR, while the TCRdb copy is restricted to in-frame clones and leaves out a portion. The sample has about 16,000 clones, roughly 88% seen once; the top ten hold about 15%. The sample in question was unsorted PBMCs, obtained 2.3 to 2.4 years before starting antiretroviral therapy. All receptors come from a woman aged 30 to 39 with HIV.

The V gene is TRBV30, the J gene TRBJ2-1; 8 bases are shared with TRBD2. The CDR3 covers 15 residues. The germline CDR1 and CDR2 sequences are GTSNPN and SVGIG (reference sequence). Trimming at V came to 3 bases and at J to 4 bases, leaving 8 bases not matched to a gene. DNA for the CDR3: TGTGCCTGGAGCTCCGGGGGGGCGGGTTACAATGAGCAGTTCTTC. Protein: CAWSSGGAGYNEQFF.

This sequence joins TRBV5-1 and TRBJ2-1; TRBD2 aligns across 7 bases. The CDR3 length is 17 residues. The V gene end was trimmed by 4 bases and the J gene end by 0 bases; junction bases not matched to a gene: 10. Germline CDR1 SGHRS, CDR2 YFSETQ. The CDR3 region has the DNA TGCGCCAGCAGCCTACGGGGGGACGGAATCTCCTACAATGAGCAGTTCTTC. Residues: CASSLRGDGISYNEQFF.

The chain employs TRBV9 and TRBJ2-6; D perhaps matches TRBD2 (6 bases). The CDR3 length is 16 residues. Trimming pared 1 base from V and 4 bases from J, leaving 12 bases between. The germline CDR1 and CDR2 sequences are SGDLS and YYNGEE. The CDR3 sequence is CASSVSGGNGANVLTF. CDR3 DNA: TGTGCCAGCAGCGTATCAGGAGGGAACGGGGCCAACGTCCTGACTTTC.

This chain connects TRBV9 to TRBJ2-5; 10 bases are shared with TRBD1. Germline V lookup: CDR1 SGDLS, CDR2 YYNGEE. V trimming: 4 bases; J trimming: 2 bases; junction bases outside the gene matches: 14. CDR3 length: 18 residues. DNA for the CDR3: TGTGCCAGCAGCCCGGACAGGGGGGGGCCTAGGGGGCAAGAGACCCAGTACTTC. Its translation is CASSPDRGGPRGQETQYF.

This clone has only a few counts. The chain is built from TRBV4-1 and TRBJ1-2, with a tentative D call TRBD1 (5 bases). This CDR3 has 15 residues. Germline V gene sequence: CDR1 MGHRA, CDR2 YSYEKL. Trimming shortened V by 2 bases and J by 0 bases, and 10 bases separated the two germline ends. The CDR3 loop is CASSQQTATNYGYTF. The DNA of the CDR3 is TGCGCCAGCAGCCAACAGACAGCCACTAACTATGGCTACACCTTC.

The chain recombines TRBV6-5 with TRBJ2-3; 9 nucleotides agree with TRBD1. The CDR3 has 15 amino acids. V lost 6 bases to trimming and J lost 1 base; unmatched junction nucleotides: 5. CDR1 is MNHEY and CDR2 is SVGAGI in the germline V gene. CDR3 nucleotide sequence: TGTGCCAGCAGCTTAGGACAGGGGCGCACAGATACGCAGTATTTT. Translating gives CASSLGQGRTDTQYF.

V and J are TRBV5-6 and TRBJ2-3; 8 bases map to TRBD1. The CDR3 loop spans 15 amino acids. V trimming: 1 base; J trimming: 0 bases; junction bases outside the gene matches: 1. Germline assignment: CDR1 SGHDT and CDR2 YYEEEE. DNA of the CDR3: TGTGCCAGCAGCTTGTGGGACAGGAGCACAGATACGCAGTATTTT. Protein: CASSLWDRSTDTQYF. The entire variable domain, with the rest obtained from reference TRBV5-6 and TRBJ2-3, is as follows: DAGVTQSPTHLIKTRGQQVTLRCSPKSGHDTVSWYQQALGQGPQFIFQYYEEEERQRGNFPDRFSGHQFPNYSSELNVNALLLGDSALYLCASSLWDRSTDTQYFGPGTRLTVL.